The clone carrying this T cell receptor (beta chain) was counted between two and nine times. Its specificity is not known. The junction and the germline gene differ at one end; a read error may be behind it. This sample was included in a study of post-analysis software for immune sequencing data. At the level of the study: Disease trajectories encompassed relapsing-remitting, secondary progressive and progressive-relapsing multiple sclerosis. Study observations and caveats: Pronounced co-clustering by F measure was evident among identically batched samples.

Unique molecular identifiers had been added to the TCR beta cDNA libraries. It was from roughly 1.1 to 9.2 million T cells that about 500,000 cDNA molecules came. TCRdb independently ran MiXCR on the PCR reads; one entry per CDR3 protein. The data show approximately 350,000 distinct CDR3 sequences, with around 37% seen just once and under 15% held by the top ten. The TCR originated in a girl aged 10 to 17 with multiple sclerosis. The sequenced material came from blood.

The CDR3 sequence is CATIRPEQETQYF. Written as DNA, the CDR3 is TGTGCTACCATTAGGCCAGAGCAAGAGACCCAGTATTTC. The chain joins TRBV28 to TRBJ2-5; the D is unclear. The CDR3 length is 13 residues. From germline, CDR1 is MDHEN and CDR2 SYDVKM.